The next 27 T cell receptor beta chains were all read from a single sample in a study of cytomegalovirus exposure and HLA in healthy donors. PCR amplification relied on 60 Vbeta primers (plus 13 Jbeta primers). Method: immunoSEQ multiplex PCR; TCRdb's copy keeps in-frame clones and lacks some. The sample shows around 59,000 clones, 65% to 90% of them seen only once. The specimen was PBMCs. These receptors were taken from a human donor in good health.

The chain is built from TRBV7-9 and TRBJ2-2; D may be TRBD1 (5 bases). The CDR3 sequence is 16 residues long. Trimming removed 5 bases at V and 4 bases at J, with 17 bases between. Looked up from germline, CDR1 is SEHNR and CDR2 is FQNEAQ (reference sequence). CDR3 amino acids: CASSPLGGAFTGELFF. DNA for the CDR3: TGTGCCAGCAGCCCCTTGGGTGGGGCGTTCACCGGGGAGCTGTTTTTT.

This clone was seen just once. The J gene is TRBJ2-7, the V gene TRBV6-5, with TRBD2 matching over 7 bases. Germline assignment: CDR1 MNHEY and CDR2 SVGAGI. The CDR3 length is 16 residues. J lost 2 bases, V lost 2 bases, and 9 bases had no gene match. The CDR3 sequence: CASSYMFSGVAYEQYF. The DNA for the CDR3 is TGTGCCAGCAGTTACATGTTCAGCGGGGTCGCCTACGAGCAGTACTTC.

This clone was detected a few times. In nucleotides, the CDR3 is TGTGCCAGCAGTAGGACTGGAAGCACAGATACGCAGTATTTT. Translated: CASSRTGSTDTQYF. V is TRBV6-6 and J is TRBJ2-3; D may be TRBD2 (5 bases). Germline CDR1 reads MNHNY; CDR2 reads SVGAGI (reference sequence). The CDR3 loop spans 14 amino acids. The ends were cut back, 5 bases at V and 0 bases at J, with 9 bases in the middle.

As concerns this clone: A junction end diverges from the germline sequence, so it may reflect a read error. V and J are TRBV7-7 and TRBJ2-1; TRBD2 aligns across 9 bases. The CDR3 extends over 15 amino acids. CDR1 SSHAT and CDR2 FNYEAQ come from the germline V gene (reference sequence). Written as DNA, the CDR3 is TGTGCTAGCAGCTTAGGGACTAGCTCTAACAATGAGCAGTTCTTC. Translating gives CASSLGTSSNNEQFF.

The table lists this clone with a few counts. CDR3 nucleotide sequence: TGTGCCAGCAGCTCCGGGACAGGGGGCGGTAGGCCTGAAGCTTTCTTT. Translated, it gives CASSSGTGGGRPEAFF. The chain joins TRBV11-1 to TRBJ1-1; 12 positions agree with TRBD1. The CDR3 covers 16 residues. Germline values: CDR1 SGHAT, CDR2 FQDESV (reference sequence). With 4 bases clipped from V and 6 bases from J, the junction kept 9 bases outside the gene matches.

A few counts support this clone. The DNA for the CDR3 is TGTGCCAGCAGCGCCGGTGTTGCGGTCCTCCCTAGCACAGATACGCAGTATTTT. Encoded protein: CASSAGVAVLPSTDTQYF. This chain uses TRBV9 with TRBJ2-3; D is unresolved. V was clipped by 3 bases and J by 0 bases, with 20 bases between them. The germline V gene has CDR1 SGDLS and CDR2 YYNGEE. The CDR3 totals 18 residues.

The rearrangement joins TRBV15 to TRBJ1-1; no reliable D call. The V end was cut by 1 base, the J end by 0 bases, with 9 bases between. Germline CDR1 is LNHNV and CDR2 is YYDKDF (reference sequence). This CDR3 comprises 15 residues. The CDR3 bases are TGTGCCACCAGCAGAGGACTCCTAATGAACACTGAAGCTTTCTTT. Amino acid sequence: CATSRGLLMNTEAFF.

V and J are TRBV5-1 and TRBJ2-1, with D tentatively TRBD2 (6 bases). The CDR3 covers 18 residues. V dropped 4 bases and J dropped 7 bases, with 27 bases sitting between them. Germline CDR1 is SGHRS and CDR2 is YFSETQ. CDR3 sequence (DNA): TGCGCCAGCAGCCCACTCCCCTCTAGCGCTTGGGGAAAAAATGAGCAGTTCTTC. Its protein product is CASSPLPSSAWGKNEQFF.

The rearrangement uses TRBV10-2 and TRBJ1-3; D is ambiguous. CDR3 length equals 14 residues. The germline V and J ends were trimmed by 7 bases and 0 bases, with 10 bases remaining between them. CDR1 and CDR2 from the germline V gene are WSHSY and SAAADI. CDR3 residues: CASMQVLSGNTIYF. For the CDR3, the DNA is TGCGCCAGCATGCAGGTTCTCTCTGGAAACACCATATATTTT.

The chain uses TRBV19 and TRBJ1-4; D gene uncertain. This CDR3 is built from 14 residues. The V end lost 4 bases, the J end lost 8 bases, and 14 bases lay between the germline ends. In germline, CDR1 is LNHDA, CDR2 SQIVND (reference sequence). The CDR3 protein is CASSTRRRGEKLFF. The CDR3 DNA follows: TGTGCCAGTAGTACCCGCCGGAGAGGGGAAAAACTGTTTTTT.

This clone was found a few times. The chain has TRBV11-3 and TRBJ2-1; possibly TRBD2 for D (6 bases). CDR3 length: 20 residues. Per the germline V gene, CDR1 is SGHNT and CDR2 is YENEEA. V lost 5 bases, J lost 0 bases, and 26 bases lay in between. The CDR3 loop reads CASSGRIPGTASRSYNEQFF. In nucleotides, the CDR3 is TGTGCCAGCAGCGGGCGAATCCCCGGGACTGCCAGCCGCTCCTACAATGAGCAGTTCTTC.

This chain links TRBV27 with TRBJ2-1; perhaps TRBD2 as D (6 bases). With 3 bases removed from V and 4 bases from J, the gap between germline ends came to 16 bases. In germline, CDR1 is MNHEY, CDR2 SMNVEV (reference sequence). The CDR3 loop spans 16 amino acids. The CDR3 spells CASSFGAGPLYNEQFF. CDR3 sequence (DNA): TGTGCCAGCAGTTTCGGGGCGGGACCCTTATACAATGAGCAGTTCTTC.

V usage is TRBV15 and J usage is TRBJ2-7, with 9 bases matching TRBD2. The germline CDR1 and CDR2 sequences are LNHNV and YYDKDF (reference sequence). This CDR3 is 16 amino acids long. With V trimmed by 3 bases and J by 3 bases, 9 bases remained unmatched. The CDR3 nucleotides are TGTGCCACCAGCAGGACACTCGGGACTAGCTTCTACGAGCAGTACTTC. Its protein product is CATSRTLGTSFYEQYF.

The V gene is TRBV14, the J gene TRBJ2-7, with 9 positions matching TRBD2. CDR1 and CDR2 from the germline V gene are SGHDN and FVKESK. V lost 5 bases, J lost 4 bases, and 12 bases stayed unmatched. The CDR3 extends over 16 amino acids. The CDR3 nucleotides are TGTGCCAGCAGCGGTCCTAGCGGGGCTATTGCGTACGAGCAGTACTTC. It translates to CASSGPSGAIAYEQYF.

The chain is built from TRBV7-9 and TRBJ2-7, with 8 nucleotides matching TRBD2. The V and J ends lost 5 bases and 10 bases, in that order; junction bases with no gene match: 4. Germline V gene lookup returns CDR1 SEHNR and CDR2 FQNEAQ (reference sequence). The CDR3 length is 11 residues. This chain's CDR3 is CASSTAGVQYF. CDR3 coding DNA: TGTGCCAGCAGCACAGCGGGGGTACAGTACTTC.

The table lists this clone with a count of one. The V call is TRBV25-1, the J call TRBJ2-3, with TRBD1 matching over 7 bases. The V gene's germline CDR1 is MGHDK and CDR2 SYGVNS. J lost 3 bases, V lost 2 bases, and 8 bases had no gene match. The CDR3 sequence is 16 residues long. DNA of the CDR3: TGTGCCAGCAGTGAAACGAGGGGGCTGAGGACAGATACGCAGTATTTT. Its protein product is CASSETRGLRTDTQYF.

The chain carries TRBV11-3 and TRBJ1-2; D call uncertain. Trimming pared 1 base from V and 3 bases from J, leaving 9 bases between. Germline CDR1 and CDR2: SGHNT and YENEEA. The CDR3 totals 14 residues. DNA of the CDR3: TGTGCCAGCAGCTTAGTACGGGGAGACTATGGCTACACCTTC. Encoded protein: CASSLVRGDYGYTF.

This clone showed up just once. The chain recombines TRBV30 with TRBJ2-2, with D tentatively TRBD2 (6 bases). Trimming cost V 4 bases and J 5 bases, with 17 bases left between them. Germline V gene data show CDR1 as GTSNPN and CDR2 as SVGIG (reference sequence). The CDR3 contains 15 residues. CDR3 sequence: CAWMIGGALTGELFF. The CDR3 DNA reads as TGTGCCTGGATGATCGGGGGAGCCTTAACCGGGGAGCTGTTTTTT.

This chain connects TRBV29-1 to TRBJ2-1; D might be TRBD1 (6 bases). CDR3 length: 13 amino acids. V gave up 6 bases and J gave up 7 bases, with 16 bases separating them. Germline V gene lookup returns CDR1 SQVTM and CDR2 ANQGSEA. Written as DNA, the CDR3 is TGCAGCGTCGTATACAGGGTTTGGAATGAGCAGTTCTTC. As protein: CSVVYRVWNEQFF.

The V gene is TRBV5-6, the J gene TRBJ2-3, with D tentatively TRBD1 (6 bases). Germline loops: CDR1 SGHDT, CDR2 YYEEEE. The CDR3 spans 13 residues. Trimming stripped 2 bases from V and 4 bases from J, with 8 bases between. CDR3: CASSFGGADTQYF. The DNA of the CDR3 is TGTGCCAGCAGCTTTGGGGGCGCAGATACGCAGTATTTT.

The rearrangement joins TRBV7-3 to TRBJ2-7, with a possible D match to TRBD1 (5 bases). Trimming took off 1 base at V and 1 base at J, with 8 bases between the two ends. The CDR3 spans 14 residues. Looked up from germline, CDR1 is SGHTA and CDR2 is FQGTGA. CDR3 in amino acids: CASSLIGDSYEQYF. In DNA form, the CDR3 reads TGTGCCAGCAGCTTAATAGGGGATTCCTACGAGCAGTACTTC.

The J gene is TRBJ2-1, the V gene TRBV7-9; 7 bases fit TRBD1. CDR1 SEHNR and CDR2 FQNEAQ come from the germline V gene (reference sequence). The trim removed 4 bases at V and 8 bases at J, leaving 11 bases unmatched. This CDR3 contains 15 residues. CDR3 in DNA: TGTGCCAGCAGCTCGACAGGGCATCCTAGGGATGAGCAGTTCTTC. Its protein product is CASSSTGHPRDEQFF.

The J gene is TRBJ2-1, the V gene TRBV2; 10 positions match TRBD2. In germline, CDR1 is SNHLY, CDR2 FYNNEI. The V segment lost 6 bases and the J segment 7 bases; nucleotides outside the gene matches: 6. CDR3 length: 14 amino acids. The CDR3 spells CASSPWTSGNEQFF. The DNA for the CDR3 is TGTGCCAGCAGCCCATGGACTAGCGGAAATGAGCAGTTCTTC.

V and J are TRBV7-8 and TRBJ1-2; D ambiguous. V gave up 4 bases and J gave up 2 bases, with 26 bases separating them. Germline CDR1 SGHVS, CDR2 FQNEAQ. The CDR3 has 19 residues. The CDR3 DNA reads as TGTGCCAGCAGCTCGCGCCTCGGGGAGGACTTAGGTAAGAACTATGGCTACACCTTC. As protein: CASSSRLGEDLGKNYGYTF.

The rearrangement joins TRBV2 to TRBJ2-1; a possible D gene is TRBD2 (5 bases). V dropped 3 bases and J dropped 8 bases, with 11 bases sitting between them. The CDR3 length is 13 residues. CDR1 SNHLY and CDR2 FYNNEI come from the germline V gene. This chain's CDR3 is CASSDGRKDEQFF. The CDR3 coding sequence is TGTGCCAGCAGTGATGGGAGAAAGGATGAGCAGTTCTTC.

The genes are TRBV7-9 and TRBJ2-5; 8 nucleotides align to TRBD1. Judging by the DNA end, TRBJ2-7 fits better; the J call may be wrong. Germline CDR1 is SEHNR and CDR2 is FQNEAQ (reference sequence). The CDR3 has 14 amino acids. The CDR3 DNA reads as TGTGCCAGTAGGGGCCAGGGGGCTGGCTACGAGCAGTACTTC. Translation: CASRGQGAGYEQYF.

This sequence joins TRBV28 and TRBJ2-7; the D gene is possibly TRBD1 (5 bases). V was shortened by 7 bases and J by 3 bases, with 16 bases between the two germline ends. Germline-derived CDR1 and CDR2 are MDHEN and SYDVKM. This CDR3 is built from 14 residues. This CDR3 reads CASKPTGISYEQYF. The CDR3, as DNA: TGTGCCAGCAAACCCACAGGAATCAGCTACGAGCAGTACTTC. Filled out from reference TRBV28 and TRBJ2-7, the complete variable domain reads DVKVTQSSRYLVKRTGEKVFLECVQDMDHENMFWYRQDPGLGLRLIYFSYDVKMKEKGDIPEGYSVSREKKERFSLILESASTNQTSMYLCASKPTGISYEQYFGPGTRLTVT.